A single sample gave rise to the 12 T cell receptor beta chains below, sequenced in a study of cytomegalovirus exposure and HLA in healthy donors. The PCR ran on 60 Vbeta and 13 Jbeta primers. This table comes from immunoSEQ multiplex PCR, and its TCRdb copy is limited to in-frame clones, with some not included. The sample yields about 130,000 clones, roughly 76% seen once. Sequencing was done on a sample of PBMCs. These receptors were collected from a woman aged 45-65 years in good health and CMV-seronegative.

This chain uses TRBV6-6 with TRBJ2-3; TRBD2 matches at 7 bases. Germline lookup yields CDR1 MNHNY and CDR2 SVGAGI (reference sequence). CDR3 size: 13 residues. Trimming cost V 10 bases and J 9 bases; bases outside gene matches: 13. Written as DNA, the CDR3 is TGTGCCACCAACCGGGACTACAAGGACACGCAGTATTTT. This sequence encodes CATNRDYKDTQYF.

This chain joins TRBV7-3 and TRBJ2-1, with D perhaps matching TRBD2 (6 bases). The CDR3 sequence is 15 residues long. V lost 4 bases to trimming and J lost 12 bases, with 22 bases between them. The germline gives CDR1 SGHTA, CDR2 FQGTGA. The CDR3 reads CASSSIAAQTTMQFF. CDR3 DNA: TGTGCCAGCAGCTCGATAGCGGCTCAAACCACAATGCAGTTCTTC.

The V call is TRBV6-5, the J call TRBJ1-1; 7 positions match TRBD1. Germline CDR1 MNHEY, CDR2 SVGAGI. This CDR3 contains 16 residues. The V gene end was trimmed by 4 bases and the J gene end by 4 bases; junction bases not matched to a gene: 12. The CDR3 nucleotides read TGTGCCAGCAGTTCCCCGGCGCGAGGGGGCGGCACTGAAGCTTTCTTT. It yields the protein CASSSPARGGGTEAFF.

As DNA, the CDR3 is TGTGCCTGGAGTGGGCGGGGGGGAACCACAGATACGCAGTATTTT. It yields the protein CAWSGRGGTTDTQYF. V and J are TRBV30 and TRBJ2-3, with 9 bases fitting TRBD2. J was trimmed by 2 bases and V by 1 base; bases with no gene match: 4. The CDR3 loop spans 15 amino acids. The germline V gene has CDR1 GTSNPN and CDR2 SVGIG (reference sequence).

This clone occurred once. The rearrangement uses TRBV30 and TRBJ2-5, with 9 nucleotides matching TRBD1. CDR1 is GTSNPN, CDR2 SVGIG, per germline (reference sequence). The CDR3 runs to 14 residues. Trimming removed 5 bases from V and 3 bases from J; junction bases left unmatched: 7. In nucleotides, the CDR3 is TGTGCCTGGCGACTACAGGGGGCGAAAGAGACCCAGTACTTC. This codes for CAWRLQGAKETQYF.

The chain couples TRBV30 to TRBJ1-1; tentatively, D is TRBD1 (6 bases). Trimming took off 5 bases at V and 4 bases at J, with 14 bases between the two ends. Germline assignment: CDR1 GTSNPN and CDR2 SVGIG (reference sequence). This CDR3 has 13 amino acids. As DNA, the CDR3 is TGTGCCTGGGGTACAGGGTCCACCACTGAAGCTTTCTTT. Amino acids: CAWGTGSTTEAFF.

The V call is TRBV28, the J call TRBJ2-3, with a weak D call TRBD2 (6 bases). Germline assignment: CDR1 MDHEN and CDR2 SYDVKM. V shed 7 bases and J shed 5 bases, with 13 bases lying between them. This CDR3 has 13 amino acids. Here the CDR3 DNA reads TGTGCCAGCACACTAGCCCCCGGAGATACGCAGTATTTT. Its protein product is CASTLAPGDTQYF.

The rearrangement links TRBV12-2 to TRBJ2-5; TRBD2 was called by the table and not checked on the DNA. The last part of the DNA fits TRBJ2-7 better; the J call may be wrong. TRBV12-2 has pseudogene status. This CDR3 spans 16 amino acids. The CDR3 loop is CASRLVPSGRSYEQYF. CDR3 coding DNA: TGTGCAAGTCGCTTAGTCCCTAGCGGGAGATCCTACGAGCAGTACTTC.

This clone was recorded only once. CDR3 amino acids: CASSRDMDRGEDTQYF. The DNA for the CDR3 is TGTGCCAGCTCTCGTGATATGGACAGGGGGGAAGATACGCAGTATTTT. The rearrangement uses TRBV18 and TRBJ2-3; 10 bases fit TRBD1. The CDR3 length is 16 residues. In germline, CDR1 is KGHSH, CDR2 LQKENI. Germline trimming cut 6 bases from V and 5 bases from J; bases unmatched to any gene: 11. Full variable domain (remainder filled in from reference TRBV18 and TRBJ2-3): NAGVMQNPRHLVRRRGQEARLRCSPMKGHSHVYWYRQLPEEGLKFMVYLQKENIIDESGMPKERFSAEFPKEGPSILRIQQVVRGDSAAYFCASSRDMDRGEDTQYFGPGTRLTVL.

The chain joins TRBV6-1 to TRBJ2-5, with D perhaps matching TRBD2 (6 bases). The assigned J gene may be wrong: the sequence end matches TRBJ2-7 better. Germline CDR1 and CDR2: MNHNS and SASEGT. This CDR3 spans 15 amino acids. CDR3 sequence: CASSEGGASTYEQYF. In nucleotides, the CDR3 is TGTGCCAGCAGTGAAGGCGGGGCATCGACCTACGAGCAGTACTTC.

The CDR3 here is CASSGHRLAGVNEQFF. In DNA, the CDR3 is TGTGCCAGCAGCGGCCATAGACTAGCGGGAGTCAATGAGCAGTTCTTC. J is TRBJ2-1 and V is TRBV2; 12 bases line up with TRBD2. Germline CDR1 SNHLY, CDR2 FYNNEI. The V segment lost 6 bases and the J segment 6 bases; nucleotides outside the gene matches: 9. This CDR3 has 16 residues.

The chain links TRBV7-9 to TRBJ1-4; possibly TRBD1 for D (5 bases). V lost 0 bases to trimming and J lost 0 bases, with 8 bases between them. CDR1 SEHNR and CDR2 FQNEAQ come from the germline V gene (reference sequence). CDR3 size: 16 residues. CDR3 loop: CASSLAGGTTNEKLFF. CDR3 nucleotides: TGTGCCAGCAGCTTAGCGGGGGGAACAACTAATGAAAAACTGTTTTTT. Using reference TRBV7-9 and TRBJ1-4 for the parts outside the CDR3, the full variable domain is DTGVSQNPRHKITKRGQNVTFRCDPISEHNRLYWYRQTLGQGPEFLTYFQNEAQLEKSRLLSDRFSAERPKGSFSTLEIQRTEQGDSAMYLCASSLAGGTTNEKLFFGSGTQLSVL.